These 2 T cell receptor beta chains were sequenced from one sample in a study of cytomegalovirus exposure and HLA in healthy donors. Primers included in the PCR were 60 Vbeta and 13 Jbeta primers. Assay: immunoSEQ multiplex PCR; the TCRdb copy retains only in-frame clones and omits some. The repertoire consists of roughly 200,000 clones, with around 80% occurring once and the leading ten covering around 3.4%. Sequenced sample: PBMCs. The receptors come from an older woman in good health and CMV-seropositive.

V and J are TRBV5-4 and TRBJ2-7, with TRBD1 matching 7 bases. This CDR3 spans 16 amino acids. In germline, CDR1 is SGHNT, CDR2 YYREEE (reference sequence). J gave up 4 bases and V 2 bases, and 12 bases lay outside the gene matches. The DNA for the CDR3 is TGTGCCAGCAGCTTTCCCGAAAGGACAGGATCATACGAGCAGTACTTC. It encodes CASSFPERTGSYEQYF.

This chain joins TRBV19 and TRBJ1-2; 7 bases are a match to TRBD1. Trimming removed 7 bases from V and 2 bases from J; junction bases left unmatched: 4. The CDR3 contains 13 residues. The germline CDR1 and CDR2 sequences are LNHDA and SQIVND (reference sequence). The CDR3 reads CASTRDSNYGYTF. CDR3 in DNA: TGTGCCAGTACTCGGGACAGCAACTATGGCTACACCTTC.